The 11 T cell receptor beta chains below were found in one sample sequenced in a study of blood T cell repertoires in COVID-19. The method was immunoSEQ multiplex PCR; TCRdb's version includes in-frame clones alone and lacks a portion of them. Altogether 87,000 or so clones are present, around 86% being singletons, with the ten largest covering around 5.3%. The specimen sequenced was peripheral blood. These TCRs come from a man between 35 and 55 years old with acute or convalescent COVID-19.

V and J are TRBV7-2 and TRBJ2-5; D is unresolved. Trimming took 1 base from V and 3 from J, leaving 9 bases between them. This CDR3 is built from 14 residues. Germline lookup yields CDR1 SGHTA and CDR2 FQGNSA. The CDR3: CASSLVAQKETQYF. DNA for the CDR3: TGTGCCAGCAGCTTAGTGGCCCAAAAAGAGACCCAGTACTTC. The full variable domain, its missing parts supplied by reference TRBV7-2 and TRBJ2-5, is GAGVSQSPSNKVTEKGKDVELRCDPISGHTALYWYRQSLGQGLEFLIYFQGNSAPDKSGLPSDRFSAERTGGSVSTLTIQRTQQEDSAVYLCASSLVAQKETQYFGPGTRLLVL.

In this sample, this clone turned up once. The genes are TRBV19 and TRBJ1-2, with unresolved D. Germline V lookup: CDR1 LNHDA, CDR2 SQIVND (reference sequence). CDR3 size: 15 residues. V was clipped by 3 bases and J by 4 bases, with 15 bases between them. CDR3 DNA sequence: TGTGCCAGTAGTATGCAAGCGGGCCCAATCTATGGCTACACCTTC. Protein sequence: CASSMQAGPIYGYTF.

The CDR3 DNA reads as TGTGCCAGCAGCTCCCGCGGGGGACGGCTAGAGAGGGGCTACACCTTC. Its protein is CASSSRGGRLERGYTF. The V and J genes are TRBV13 and TRBJ1-2; D is possibly TRBD1 (5 bases). The CDR3 spans 16 residues. Deletions cut 4 bases from V and 8 bases from J, with 23 bases between. Germline V gene lookup returns CDR1 PRHDT and CDR2 FYEKMQ (reference sequence).

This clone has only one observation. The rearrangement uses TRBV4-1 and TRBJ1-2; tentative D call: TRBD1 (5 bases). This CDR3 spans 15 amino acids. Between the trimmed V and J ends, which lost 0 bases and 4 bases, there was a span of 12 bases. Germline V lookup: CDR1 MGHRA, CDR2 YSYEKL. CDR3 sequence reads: CASSQDPGVGYGYTF. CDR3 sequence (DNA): TGCGCCAGCAGCCAAGATCCGGGGGTGGGCTATGGCTACACCTTC.

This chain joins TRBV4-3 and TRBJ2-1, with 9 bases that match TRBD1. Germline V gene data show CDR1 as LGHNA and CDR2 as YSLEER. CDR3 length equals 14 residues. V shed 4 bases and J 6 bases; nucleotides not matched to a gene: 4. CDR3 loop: CASSRTTGGNEQFF. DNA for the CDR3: TGCGCCAGCAGCCGGACGACAGGGGGCAATGAGCAGTTCTTC.

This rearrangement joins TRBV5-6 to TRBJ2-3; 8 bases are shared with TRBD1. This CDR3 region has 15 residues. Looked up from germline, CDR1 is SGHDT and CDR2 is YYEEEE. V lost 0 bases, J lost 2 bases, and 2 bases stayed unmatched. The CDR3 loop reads CASSLGQGNTDTQYF. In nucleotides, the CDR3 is TGTGCCAGCAGCTTGGGACAGGGGAACACAGATACGCAGTATTTT.

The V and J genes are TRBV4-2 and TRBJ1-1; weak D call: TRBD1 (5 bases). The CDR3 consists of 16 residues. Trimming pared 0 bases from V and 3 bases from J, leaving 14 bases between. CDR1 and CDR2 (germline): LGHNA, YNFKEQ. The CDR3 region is CASSQDYGFRDTEAFF. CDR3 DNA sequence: TGTGCCAGCAGCCAAGATTACGGATTCAGGGACACTGAAGCTTTCTTT.

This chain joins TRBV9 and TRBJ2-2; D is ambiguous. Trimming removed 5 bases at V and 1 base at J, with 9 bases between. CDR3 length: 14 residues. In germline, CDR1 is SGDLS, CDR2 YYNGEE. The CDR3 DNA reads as TGTGCCAGCAGTTCAACTTGGAACACCGGGGAGCTGTTTTTT. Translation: CASSSTWNTGELFF.

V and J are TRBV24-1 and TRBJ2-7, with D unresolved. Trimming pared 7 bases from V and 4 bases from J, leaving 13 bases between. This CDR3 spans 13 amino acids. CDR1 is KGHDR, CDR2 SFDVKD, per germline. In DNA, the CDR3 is TGTGCCACCAGCCTCGGAACAGAGTACGAGCAGTACTTC. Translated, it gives CATSLGTEYEQYF.

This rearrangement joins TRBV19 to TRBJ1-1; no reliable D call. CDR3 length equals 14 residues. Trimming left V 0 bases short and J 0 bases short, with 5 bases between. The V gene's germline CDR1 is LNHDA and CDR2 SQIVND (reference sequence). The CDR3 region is CASSIDSLNTEAFF. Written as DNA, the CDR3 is TGTGCCAGTAGTATAGACAGTTTGAACACTGAAGCTTTCTTT.

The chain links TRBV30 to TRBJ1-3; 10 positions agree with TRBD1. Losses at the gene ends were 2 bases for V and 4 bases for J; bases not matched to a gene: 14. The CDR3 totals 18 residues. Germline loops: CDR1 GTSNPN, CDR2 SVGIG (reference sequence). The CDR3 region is CAWSKRGTGVLSGNTIYF. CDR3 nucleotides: TGTGCCTGGAGTAAACGGGGGACAGGGGTCTTAAGCGGAAACACCATATATTTT.